This entry describes one TCR beta chain. Its antigen is currently unknown. This sample stems from a study of CD8 T cells in ankylosing spondylitis. Study-wide findings and caveats: A CD8+ phenotype characterized the disease-linked clones, which were relatively rare in peripheral blood. Significantly higher representation of disease-linked clones was reported for matched ankylosing spondylitis synovial fluid.

One entry per CDR3 protein, called by TCRdb with MiXCR from the 5' RACE reads. The table includes 30,000 to 45,000 distinct CDR3 sequences, under 15% detected once. The origin of this receptor is a male donor with ankylosing spondylitis. The sequenced material came from synovial fluid, either unsorted or a sorted T cell fraction (not recorded which).

CDR3: CASSQLAGGSYNEQFF. The CDR3 region has the DNA TGCGCCAGCAGCCAACTAGCCGGGGGCTCCTACAATGAGCAGTTCTTC. The chain has TRBV4-3 and TRBJ2-1; D possibly corresponds to TRBD2 (6 bases). Germline lookup yields CDR1 LGHNA and CDR2 YSLEER. CDR3 size: 16 residues. Trimming removed 2 bases at V and 0 bases at J, with 11 bases between.